The clone carrying this T cell receptor (beta chain) was counted ten times or more. A TCRbeta library incorporating unique molecular identifiers was prepared. MiXCR, run by TCRdb on the PCR reads, gives a single entry per CDR3 protein. The table includes some 640,000 distinct CDR3 sequences, 16% detected once. These data are taken from a study of T-cell reconstitution after alpha-beta-depleted transplantation in children. Germline assignment: CDR1 MNHEY and CDR2 SVGEGT. Trimming removed 5 bases from V and 2 bases from J, with 9 bases in between. The CDR3 length is 13 residues. The sequence was obtained from a human donor who donated a stem cell graft to a child with acute myeloid leukemia. The V gene is TRBV6-2 or TRBV6-3, the J gene TRBJ2-5; TRBD2 might be the D (5 bases). Sequencing used PBMCs from the stem cell graft donor, obtained from the stem cell graft. The CDR3 DNA sequence: TGTGCCAGCAGTGTGGAGGTTCAAGAGACCCAGTACTTC. Residues: CASSVEVQETQYF.